The clone carrying this T cell receptor (beta chain) was counted only a few times. Its specificity is not known. In TCRdb, the RT-PCR reads were re-called with MiXCR into one record per CDR3 protein. The sample consists of approximately 700,000 distinct CDR3 sequences, less than 20% of them appearing once. This sample was included in a study of response to subunit inactivated influenza vaccine. General study points: The authors suggested that few new T cells are recruited per seasonal influenza vaccination.

The CDR3 length is 18 residues. V was clipped by 0 bases and J by 6 bases, with 20 bases between them. The germline CDR1 and CDR2 sequences are MGHRA and YSYEKL. Specimen: PBMCs from blood, collected roughly 12 days after vaccination. V is TRBV4-1 and J is TRBJ2-2; D is possibly TRBD1 (5 bases). The origin of this receptor is a man aged 45 to 65 who received an inactivated influenza vaccine. As DNA, the CDR3 is TGCGCCAGCAGCCAAGATCCAGGCAGGGCCGTAAGTTCCGGGGAGCTGTTTTTT. Its translation: CASSQDPGRAVSSGELFF.